Presented here are 10 T cell receptor beta chains from one specimen sequenced in a study of shared clonotypes between healthy human individuals (TCRdb year 2020). The receptor library was made with the immunoSEQ multiplex PCR assay. Held by TCRdb, this immuneACCESS table contains in-frame sequences only and omits some clones. Under half of the omission traces to an unresolved V gene where checked; the cause of the rest is unknown. The sample table records millions of clones; about 92% of these occur just once. Around 0.14% of the sample comes from the top ten. The source material was naive CD4+ T cells sorted from blood. The cell subset or site tag for this specimen amounts to: CD45RA+ positively selected. All receptors derive from a man younger than 35 in good health.

V and J are TRBV5-6 and TRBJ2-1, with D possibly TRBD2 on 6 matching bases. The CDR3 length is 11 residues. V was clipped by 4 bases and J by 9 bases, with 8 bases between them. The V gene's germline CDR1 is SGHDT and CDR2 YYEEEE. The CDR3: CASSRTIEQFF. CDR3 DNA: TGTGCCAGCAGCCGGACTATTGAGCAGTTCTTC.

The chain employs TRBV18 and TRBJ2-7, with D maybe TRBD1 (5 bases). Trimming removed 6 bases from V and 2 bases from J, with 20 bases in between. The CDR3 sequence is 16 residues long. In germline, CDR1 is KGHSH, CDR2 LQKENI. The CDR3 loop is CASSPLATPGTYEQYF. CDR3 bases: TGTGCCAGCTCCCCCTTGGCGACTCCAGGGACCTACGAGCAGTACTTC.

This sequence joins TRBV11-2 and TRBJ2-1; D is uncertain. V was trimmed by 1 base and J by 3 bases, leaving 4 bases between them. Per the germline V gene, CDR1 is SGHAT and CDR2 is FQNNGV. The CDR3 covers 13 residues. DNA for the CDR3: TGTGCCAGCAGCTTAGTCCTCTACAATGAGCAGTTCTTC. Its protein is CASSLVLYNEQFF.

The genes are TRBV18 and TRBJ2-3; 7 positions match TRBD2. The germline CDR1 and CDR2 sequences are KGHSH and LQKENI. The CDR3 is made up of 16 amino acids. Losses at the gene ends were 3 bases for V and 2 bases for J; bases not matched to a gene: 8. The CDR3 coding sequence is TGTGCCAGCTCACCGTACCCTAGCGGACTCACAGATACGCAGTATTTT. This codes for CASSPYPSGLTDTQYF.

J is TRBJ1-5 and V is TRBV15; D gene ambiguous. Germline-derived CDR1 and CDR2 are LNHNV and YYDKDF (reference sequence). CDR3 length: 13 residues. Trimming took 0 bases from V and 8 from J, leaving 8 bases between them. Here the CDR3 DNA reads TGTGCCACCAGCAGAGATCCGACTGAGCCCCAGCATTTT. This codes for CATSRDPTEPQHF.

About this clone itself: This sample also contains other DNA sequences that code for the same CDR3. The rearrangement uses TRBV5-4 and TRBJ2-1, with 9 bases that match TRBD2. The V gene's germline CDR1 is SGHNT and CDR2 YYREEE (reference sequence). The CDR3 is 16 residues long. The V segment lost 2 bases and the J segment 4 bases; nucleotides outside the gene matches: 7. The CDR3 reads CASSLGGRASYNEQFF. Here the CDR3 DNA reads TGTGCCAGCAGCTTAGGCGGGAGGGCCTCTTACAATGAGCAGTTCTTC.

CDR3 region: CASSLQANQPQHF. In DNA form, the CDR3 reads TGTGCCAGCAGCTTGCAGGCAAATCAGCCCCAGCATTTT. The V call is TRBV7-8, the J call TRBJ1-5; D unresolved. Germline V gene data show CDR1 as SGHVS and CDR2 as FQNEAQ. The ends were cut back, 3 bases at V and 4 bases at J, with 7 bases in the middle. CDR3 length equals 13 residues.

The J gene is TRBJ2-2, the V gene TRBV19; tentative D call: TRBD2 (6 bases). Trimming cost V 7 bases and J 4 bases, with 16 bases left between them. The CDR3 length is 15 residues. Germline lookup yields CDR1 LNHDA and CDR2 SQIVND (reference sequence). Here the CDR3 reads CASTVEGLRTGELFF. Here the CDR3 DNA reads TGTGCCAGTACCGTGGAGGGTTTACGCACCGGGGAGCTGTTTTTT. Using reference TRBV19 and TRBJ2-2 for the parts outside the CDR3, the full variable domain is DGGITQSPKYLFRKEGQNVTLSCEQNLNHDAMYWYRQDPGQGLRLIYYSQIVNDFQKGDIAEGYSVSREKKESFPLTVTSAQKNPTAFYLCASTVEGLRTGELFFGEGSRLTVL.

A remark on this clone: The same CDR3 also results from other DNA sequences found in this sample. The gene calls are TRBV4-1 and TRBJ1-5, with unresolved D. Germline lookup yields CDR1 MGHRA and CDR2 YSYEKL. V was shortened by 0 bases and J by 7 bases, with 7 bases between the two germline ends. The length of the CDR3 is 13 residues. The CDR3 bases are TGCGCCAGCAGCCAAGAGCGAGGGCAGCCCCAGCATTTT. Amino acid sequence: CASSQERGQPQHF.

The chain is built from TRBV6-1 and TRBJ2-7; either TRBD1 or TRBD2 may fit D (5 bases each). The V and J ends lost 1 base and 3 bases respectively, with 13 bases between them. This CDR3 spans 15 amino acids. The V gene's germline CDR1 is MNHNS and CDR2 SASEGT. CDR3 loop: CASSEGTGGIYEQYF. The CDR3 DNA sequence: TGTGCCAGCAGTGAAGGAACAGGAGGTATCTACGAGCAGTACTTC.